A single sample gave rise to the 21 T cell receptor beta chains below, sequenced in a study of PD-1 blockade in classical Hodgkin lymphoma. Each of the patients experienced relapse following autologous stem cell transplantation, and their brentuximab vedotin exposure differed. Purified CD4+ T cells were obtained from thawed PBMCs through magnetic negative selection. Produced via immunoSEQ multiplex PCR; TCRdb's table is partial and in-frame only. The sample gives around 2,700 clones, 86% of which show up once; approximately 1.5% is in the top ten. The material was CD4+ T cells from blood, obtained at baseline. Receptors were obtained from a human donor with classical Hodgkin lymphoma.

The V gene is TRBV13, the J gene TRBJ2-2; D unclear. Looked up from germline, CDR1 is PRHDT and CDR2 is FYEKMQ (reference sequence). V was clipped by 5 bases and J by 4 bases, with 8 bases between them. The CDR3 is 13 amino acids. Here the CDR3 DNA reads TGTGCCAGCAGCCGCCCTGGCACCGGGGAGCTGTTTTTT. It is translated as CASSRPGTGELFF.

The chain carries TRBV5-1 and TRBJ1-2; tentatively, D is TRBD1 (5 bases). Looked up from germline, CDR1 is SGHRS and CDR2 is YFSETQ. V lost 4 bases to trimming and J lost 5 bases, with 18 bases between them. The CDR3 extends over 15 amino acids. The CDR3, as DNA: TGCGCCAGCAGCATTGTAGAGCGGGGGGTATATGGCTACACCTTC. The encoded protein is CASSIVERGVYGYTF.

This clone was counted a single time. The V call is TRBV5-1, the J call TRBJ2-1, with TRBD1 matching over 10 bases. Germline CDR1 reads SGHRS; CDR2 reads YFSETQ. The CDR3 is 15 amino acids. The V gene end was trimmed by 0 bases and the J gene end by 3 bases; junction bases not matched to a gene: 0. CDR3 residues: CASSLGTGGYNEQFF. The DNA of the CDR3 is TGCGCCAGCAGCTTGGGGACAGGGGGCTACAATGAGCAGTTCTTC.

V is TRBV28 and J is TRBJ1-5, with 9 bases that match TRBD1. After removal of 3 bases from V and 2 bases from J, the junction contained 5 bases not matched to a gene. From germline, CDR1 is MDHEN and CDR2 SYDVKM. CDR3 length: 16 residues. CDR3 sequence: CASSLHGTGRNQPQHF. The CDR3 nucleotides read TGTGCCAGCAGTTTGCACGGGACAGGGCGCAATCAGCCCCAGCATTTT.

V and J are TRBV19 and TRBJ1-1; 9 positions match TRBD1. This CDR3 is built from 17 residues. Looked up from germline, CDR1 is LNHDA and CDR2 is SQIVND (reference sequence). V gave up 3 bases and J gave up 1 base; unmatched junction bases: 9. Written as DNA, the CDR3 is TGTGCCAGTAGTATTGGGACAGGGAGGTCAGGGAACACTGAAGCTTTCTTT. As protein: CASSIGTGRSGNTEAFF.

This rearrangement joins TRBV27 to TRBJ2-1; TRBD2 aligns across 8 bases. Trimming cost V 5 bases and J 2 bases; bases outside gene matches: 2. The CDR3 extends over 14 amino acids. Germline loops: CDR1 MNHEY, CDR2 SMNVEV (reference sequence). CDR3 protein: CASSLAGTYNEQFF. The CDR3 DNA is TGTGCCAGCAGTCTAGCGGGTACCTACAATGAGCAGTTCTTC.

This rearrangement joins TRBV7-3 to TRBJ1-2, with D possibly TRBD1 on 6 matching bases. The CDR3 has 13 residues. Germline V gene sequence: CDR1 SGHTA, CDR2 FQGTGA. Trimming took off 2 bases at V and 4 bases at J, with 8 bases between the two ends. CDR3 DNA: TGTGCCAGCAGCTTAGAAGGGGGCTATGGCTACACCTTC. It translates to CASSLEGGYGYTF.

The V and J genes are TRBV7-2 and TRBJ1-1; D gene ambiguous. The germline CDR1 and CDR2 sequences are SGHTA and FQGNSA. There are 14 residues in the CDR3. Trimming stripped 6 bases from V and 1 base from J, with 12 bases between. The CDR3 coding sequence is TGTGCCAGCAGGGGGAGCCGGGCGAACACTGAAGCTTTCTTT. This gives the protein CASRGSRANTEAFF.

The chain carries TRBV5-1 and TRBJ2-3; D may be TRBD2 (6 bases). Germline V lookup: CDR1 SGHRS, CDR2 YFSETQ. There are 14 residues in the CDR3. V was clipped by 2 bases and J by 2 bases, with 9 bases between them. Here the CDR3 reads CASSFGTATDTQYF. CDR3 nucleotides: TGCGCCAGCAGCTTCGGGACTGCCACAGATACGCAGTATTTT. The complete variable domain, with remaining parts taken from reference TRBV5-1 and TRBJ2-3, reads KAGVTQTPRYLIKTRGQQVTLSCSPISGHRSVSWYQQTPGQGLQFLFEYFSETQRNKGNFPGRFSGRQFSNSRSEMNVSTLELGDSALYLCASSFGTATDTQYFGPGTRLTVL.

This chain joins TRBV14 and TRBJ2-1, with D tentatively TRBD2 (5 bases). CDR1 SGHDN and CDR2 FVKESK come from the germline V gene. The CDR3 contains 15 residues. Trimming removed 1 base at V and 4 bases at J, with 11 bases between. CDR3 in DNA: TGTGCCAGCAGCCAAGGTGGGAGATTTTACAATGAGCAGTTCTTC. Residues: CASSQGGRFYNEQFF.

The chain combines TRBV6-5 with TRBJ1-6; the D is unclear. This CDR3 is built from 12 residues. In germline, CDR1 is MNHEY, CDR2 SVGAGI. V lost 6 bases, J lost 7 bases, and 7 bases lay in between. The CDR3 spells CASRLANSPLHF. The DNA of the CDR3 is TGTGCCAGCAGACTGGCGAATTCACCCCTCCACTTT.

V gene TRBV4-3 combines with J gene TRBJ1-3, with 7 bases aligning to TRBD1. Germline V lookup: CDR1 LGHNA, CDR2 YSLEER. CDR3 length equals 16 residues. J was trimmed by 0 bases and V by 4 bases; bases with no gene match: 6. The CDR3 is CASSRQQGSSGNTIYF. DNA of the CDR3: TGCGCCAGCAGCCGCCAACAGGGGAGCTCTGGAAACACCATATATTTT.

The CDR3 DNA reads TGTGCCAGTAATCAGGGGACCCTTAACTATGGCTACACCTTC. Protein: CASNQGTLNYGYTF. The chain employs TRBV6-1 and TRBJ1-2; perhaps TRBD1 as D (6 bases). This CDR3 spans 14 amino acids. Per germline, CDR1 MNHNS and CDR2 SASEGT. Trimming cost V 9 bases and J 1 base, with 15 bases left between them.

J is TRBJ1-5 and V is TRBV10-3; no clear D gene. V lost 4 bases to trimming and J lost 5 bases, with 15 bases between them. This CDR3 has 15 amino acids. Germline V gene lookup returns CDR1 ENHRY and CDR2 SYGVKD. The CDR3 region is CAISVWAAPDQPQHF. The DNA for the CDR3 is TGTGCCATCAGTGTCTGGGCAGCGCCCGATCAGCCCCAGCATTTT.

CDR3 nucleotide sequence: TGTGCCAGCAGCTTAATGGGACAGGAGAATGAAAAACTGTTTTTT. Residues: CASSLMGQENEKLFF. The J gene is TRBJ1-4, the V gene TRBV7-2, with 8 bases matching TRBD1. Trimming took 2 bases from V and 5 from J; bases not matched to a gene: 4. This CDR3 has 15 residues. Germline V gene sequence: CDR1 SGHTA, CDR2 FQGNSA.

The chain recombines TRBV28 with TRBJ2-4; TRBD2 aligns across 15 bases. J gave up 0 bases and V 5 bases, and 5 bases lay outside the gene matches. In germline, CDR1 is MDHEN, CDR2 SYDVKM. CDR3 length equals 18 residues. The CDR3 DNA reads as TGTGCCAGCAGTCCCCGGACTAGCGGGAGGGTAGCCAAAAACATTCAGTACTTC. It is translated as CASSPRTSGRVAKNIQYF.

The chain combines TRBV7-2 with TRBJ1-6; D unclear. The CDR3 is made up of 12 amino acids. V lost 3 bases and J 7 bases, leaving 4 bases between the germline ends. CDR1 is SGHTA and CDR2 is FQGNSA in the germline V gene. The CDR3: CASSFINSPLHF. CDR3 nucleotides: TGTGCCAGCAGCTTTATAAATTCACCCCTCCACTTT.

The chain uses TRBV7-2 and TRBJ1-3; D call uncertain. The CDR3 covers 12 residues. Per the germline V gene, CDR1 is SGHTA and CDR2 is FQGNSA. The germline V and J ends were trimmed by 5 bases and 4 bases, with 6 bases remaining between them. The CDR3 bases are TGTGCCAGCAGCCATGGGGGAAACACCATATATTTT. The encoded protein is CASSHGGNTIYF.

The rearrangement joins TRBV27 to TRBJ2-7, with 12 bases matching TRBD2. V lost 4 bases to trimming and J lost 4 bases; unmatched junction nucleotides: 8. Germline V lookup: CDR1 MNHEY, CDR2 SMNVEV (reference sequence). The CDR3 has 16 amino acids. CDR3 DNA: TGTGCCAGCAGTTCCCTAGCGGGAGGGCCTGGGTACGAGCAGTACTTC. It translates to CASSSLAGGPGYEQYF.

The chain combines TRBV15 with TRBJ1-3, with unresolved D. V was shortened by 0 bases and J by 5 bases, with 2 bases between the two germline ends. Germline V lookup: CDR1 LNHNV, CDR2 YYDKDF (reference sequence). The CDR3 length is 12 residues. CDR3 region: CATSRDRNTIYF. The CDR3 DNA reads TGTGCCACCAGCAGAGATCGAAACACCATATATTTT. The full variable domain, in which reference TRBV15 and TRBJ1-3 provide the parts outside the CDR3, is DAMVIQNPRYQVTQFGKPVTLSCSQTLNHNVMYWYQQKSSQAPKLLFHYYDKDFNNEADTPDNFQSRRPNTSFCFLDIRSPGLGDTAMYLCATSRDRNTIYFGEGSWLTVV.

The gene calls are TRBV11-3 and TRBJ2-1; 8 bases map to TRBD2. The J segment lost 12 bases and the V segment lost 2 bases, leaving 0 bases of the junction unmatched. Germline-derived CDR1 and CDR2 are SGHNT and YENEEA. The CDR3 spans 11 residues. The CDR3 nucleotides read TGTGCCAGCAGCTTAAGCGGGGGGCAGTTCTTC. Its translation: CASSLSGGQFF. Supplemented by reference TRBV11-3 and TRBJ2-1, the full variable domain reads EAGVVQSPRYKIIEKKQPVAFWCNPISGHNTLYWYLQNLGQGPELLIRYENEEAVDDSQLPKDRFSAERLKGVDSTLKIQPAELGDSAVYLCASSLSGGQFFGPGTRLTVL.